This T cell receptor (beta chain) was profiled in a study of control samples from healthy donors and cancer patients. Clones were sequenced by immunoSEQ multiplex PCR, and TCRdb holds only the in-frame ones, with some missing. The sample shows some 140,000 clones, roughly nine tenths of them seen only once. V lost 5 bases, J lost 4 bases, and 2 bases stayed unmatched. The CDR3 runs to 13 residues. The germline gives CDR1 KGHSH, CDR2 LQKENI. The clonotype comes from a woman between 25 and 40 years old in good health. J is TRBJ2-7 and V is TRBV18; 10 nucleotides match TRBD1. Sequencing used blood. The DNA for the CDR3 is TGTGCCAGCTCAGTGGACAGGGGGTACGAGCAGTACTTC. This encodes CASSVDRGYEQYF.